This T cell receptor (beta chain) was recovered during a study of immune evolution from preneoplasia to lung adenocarcinoma. Study-wide results and limits: Normal lung had the highest top T cell clone frequencies. Later-stage lesions seemingly showed higher T cell density and diversity than normal lung.

About this clone: The antigen is unknown.

Repertoires were generated with immunoSEQ multiplex PCR, while TCRdb's copy carries only in-frame clones and drops some. Here the sample spans approximately 11,000 clones, about 70% being singletons. Patient tissue came from resections in Japan or China, 2014–2017. Histologic diagnosis was independently verified by two lung pathologists. The V end was cut by 7 bases, the J end by 4 bases, with 16 bases between. Per the germline V gene, CDR1 is MNHNY and CDR2 is SVGAGI (reference sequence). The CDR3 sequence is 14 residues long. This clonotype was obtained from a person aged 55-75 years with lung adenocarcinoma. Some clones in this sample may be carry-over from other donors' samples. The sequenced material came from FFPE normal lung tissue adjacent to the tumor. This chain joins TRBV6-6 and TRBJ2-5; D ambiguous. CDR3 sequence reads: CASKASQAGETQYF. The CDR3 region has the DNA TGTGCCAGCAAGGCCTCGCAGGCCGGAGAGACCCAGTACTTC.